This T cell receptor (beta chain) was recovered during a study of shared clonotypes between healthy human individuals. The authors loaded 150 to 250 ng DNA, around 32,000 T cell genomes, into sorted-subset replicate PCRs. Data came from immunoSEQ multiplex PCR; TCRdb stores just in-frame clones and leaves some out. The sample holds about 980,000 clones, over 75% seen once. This clone was seen a few times. Trimming shortened V by 1 base and J by 6 bases, and 10 bases separated the two germline ends. The CDR3 runs to 13 residues. The germline CDR1 and CDR2 sequences are SEHNR and FQNEAQ (reference sequence).

The chain recombines TRBV7-9 with TRBJ2-7; no definite D call. The sequenced sample was memory CD4+ T cells sorted from blood. Subset in this sample: CD45RA-negative fraction. The TCR originated in a man in his late teens or twenties in good health. CDR3 nucleotide sequence: TGTGCCAGCAGCTTAGAGGTGGTAATCGAGCAGTACTTC. The encoded protein is CASSLEVVIEQYF.